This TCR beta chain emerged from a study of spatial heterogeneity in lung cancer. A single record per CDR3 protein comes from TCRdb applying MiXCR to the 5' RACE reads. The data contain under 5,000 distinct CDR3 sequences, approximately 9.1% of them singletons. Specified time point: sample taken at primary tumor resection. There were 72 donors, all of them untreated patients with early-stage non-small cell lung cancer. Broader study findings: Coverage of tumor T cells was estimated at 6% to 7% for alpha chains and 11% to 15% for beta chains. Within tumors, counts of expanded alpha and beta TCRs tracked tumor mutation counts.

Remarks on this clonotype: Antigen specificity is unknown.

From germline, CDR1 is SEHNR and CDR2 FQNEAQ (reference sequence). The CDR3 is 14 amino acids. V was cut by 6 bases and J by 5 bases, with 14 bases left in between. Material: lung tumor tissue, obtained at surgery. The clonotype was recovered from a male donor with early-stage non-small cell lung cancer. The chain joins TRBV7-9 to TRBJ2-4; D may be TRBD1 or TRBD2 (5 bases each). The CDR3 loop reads CASSHLLGENIQYF. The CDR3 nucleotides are TGTGCCAGCAGTCACTTGTTGGGGGAAAACATTCAGTACTTC.